This TCR beta chain was recovered during a study of blood T cell repertoires in COVID-19 (dated by TCRdb to the early 2020s). About the full investigation: Collaborator samples came from the United States, Italy and Spain and covered acute and convalescent phases of COVID-19. The repertoires were released in a freely available public database intended as a resource for research on the immune response to SARS-CoV-2. A de-identified subject ID, COVID-19 status, age in years and sex were almost always included in the sample metadata. The dataset comprised deeply sampled blood TCRbeta repertoires from subjects exposed to, actively infected with, or recovered from COVID-19. The samples were drawn from the first 160 participants of the ongoing ImmuneRACE study and from some 1,300 subjects provided by 6 global collaborators. The material from the prospective study consisted of cDNA or gDNA derived from T cells, B-cell-depleted T cells, or PBMCs. Where HLA class I and class II types were available, the types were taken from metadata supplied by the sample provider, not from assay-based typing.

For this clone: What antigen it recognizes has not been identified. No much larger clone is present one base from it, and per-base qualities are unavailable.

TCRbeta CDR3 regions were amplified from genomic DNA using the immunoSEQ Assay, a bias-controlled multiplex PCR. On the authors' methods: Within the assay, amplification of reference gene primers was used to estimate how many nucleated cells each sample contained. To quantify the absolute abundance of each unique TCRbeta CDR3 rearrangement, sequence reads were collapsed and filtered. For each sample, productive Simpson clonality was calculated by taking the square root of Simpson's diversity index across productive rearrangements. Sourced from immuneACCESS, this table was stored by TCRdb with only in-frame sequences that have V and J called. A share of the clones is absent; for the studies checked, an unresolved V gene accounts for under half, and the remainder has no known explanation. The DNA gave D and trimming, while V, J and clone size come from that table. The sample table contains some 170,000 clones; only one count was recorded for 65% to 85% of them. Around 10% of the sample goes to the ten largest clones.

Whole blood was collected in K2EDTA tubes by collaborating institutions according to the institutions' own protocols. For TCRbeta analysis, collaborators shipped samples as frozen whole blood, isolated PBMCs, or DNA extracted from either of those sample types. Trimming costs V 9 bases and J 4 bases, and their ends lie 10 bases apart. The CDR3 has 12 amino acids, counting the end cysteine and phenylalanine. Just CDR3 DNA is preserved here, 36 bases in frame from base 1. As encoded in the germline V gene, CDR1 is MNHEY while CDR2 is SVGAGI. The full study reports these points: How much clinical and demographic metadata was included differed by source and by participant, and the metadata was provided uncurated.

Rearrangement joined TRBV6-5 to TRBJ1-5, with the D gene too uncertain to name. The source of this sequence is an elderly woman with active or convalescent COVID-19. The source material was peripheral blood. The nucleotide sequence is given as TGTGCCAGTGGGCTGGGTAATCAGCCCCAGCATTTT. It translates to CASGLGNQPQHF.